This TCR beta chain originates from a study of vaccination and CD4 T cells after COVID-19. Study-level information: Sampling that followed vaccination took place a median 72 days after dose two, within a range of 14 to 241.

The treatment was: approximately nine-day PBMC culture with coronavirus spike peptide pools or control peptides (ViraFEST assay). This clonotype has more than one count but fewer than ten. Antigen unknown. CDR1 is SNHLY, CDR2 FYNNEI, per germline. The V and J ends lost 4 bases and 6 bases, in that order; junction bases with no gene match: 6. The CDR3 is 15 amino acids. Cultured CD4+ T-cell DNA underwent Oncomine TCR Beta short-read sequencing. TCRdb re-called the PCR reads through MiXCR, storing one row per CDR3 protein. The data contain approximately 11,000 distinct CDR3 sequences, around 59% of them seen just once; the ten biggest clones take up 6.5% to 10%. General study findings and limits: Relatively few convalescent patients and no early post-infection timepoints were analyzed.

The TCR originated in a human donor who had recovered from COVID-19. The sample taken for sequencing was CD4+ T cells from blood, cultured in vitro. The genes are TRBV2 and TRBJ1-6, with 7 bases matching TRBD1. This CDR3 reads CASSGTGSTNSPLHF. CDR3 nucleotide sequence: TGTGCCAGCAGTGGGACAGGTTCAACTAATTCACCCCTCCACTTT.